A selection of T cell receptor beta chains follows, all from one sample in a study of T-cell memory formation after mild COVID-19. TCRdb used MiXCR to reprocess the 5' RACE reads, holding one entry per CDR3 protein. The sample gives about 400,000 distinct CDR3 sequences, roughly 18% of which show up once; about 22% is in the top ten. Sequenced sample: PBMCs or a T cell subset sorted from them (not recorded which). These receptors were obtained from a man younger than 30 who had mild COVID-19 (a few samples of this study predate the infection). Cell type and time point are not known. The CDR3 runs from the conserved cysteine through the conserved F or W. A D gene is named only where the DNA matches it firmly. Not all rows give a size; the values are once, few, many and, for expanded clones, a class.

size: -; V: TRBV7-9; J: TRBJ1-2; D: -; length: 15; DNA: TGTGCCAGCAGCTGGCGGGACAAACCTAACTATGGCTACACCTTC; CDR3: CASSWRDKPNYGYTF
size: few; V: TRBV15; J: TRBJ2-1; D: TRBD2; length: 16; DNA: TGTGCCACCAGCGGTAATAGCGGGGGGTCCTACAATGAGCAGTTCTTC; CDR3: CATSGNSGGSYNEQFF
size: -; V: TRBV6-6; J: TRBJ1-1; D: -; length: 17; DNA: TGTGCCAGCAGTTACCGACCCCTGACAGGATCGAACACTGAAGCTTTCTTT; CDR3: CASSYRPLTGSNTEAFF
size: -; V: TRBV28; J: TRBJ2-2; D: -; length: 13; DNA: TGTGCCAGCAGGGGCAGGGGAACCGGGGAGCTGTTTTTT; CDR3: CASRGRGTGELFF
size: -; V: TRBV20-1; J: TRBJ1-2; D: -; length: 12; DNA: TGCACCGCGCCGGGGATAAACTATGGCTACACCTTC; CDR3: CTAPGINYGYTF
size: -; V: TRBV4-1; J: TRBJ2-1; D: TRBD2; length: 15; DNA: TGCGCCAGCAGCCAAGTCCAGCGGGGGGCCAATGAGCAGTTCTTC; CDR3: CASSQVQRGANEQFF
size: -; V: TRBV7-2; J: TRBJ2-1; D: -; length: 14; DNA: TGTGCCAGCAGCGTAGACAGGTCCCCCGTAGATCCGTTCTTC; CDR3: CASSVDRSPVDPFF
size: few; V: TRBV5-5; J: TRBJ2-3; D: -; length: 14; DNA: TGTGCCAGCAGCCCCCGCAGGGTCACAGATACGCAGTATTTT; CDR3: CASSPRRVTDTQYF
size: -; V: TRBV6-5; J: TRBJ1-1; D: -; length: 15; DNA: TGTGCCAGCAGCCTGAGATGGGGCAGGAACACTGAAGCTTTCTTT; CDR3: CASSLRWGRNTEAFF
size: -; V: TRBV7-9; J: TRBJ2-5; D: -; length: 15; DNA: TGTGCCAGCAGCTTAGTAGAGGGTTCAGGGGAGACCCAGTACTTC; CDR3: CASSLVEGSGETQYF
size: many; V: TRBV4-1; J: TRBJ2-5; D: -; length: 14; DNA: TGCGCCAGCAGGGGCCTAGGGACCCAAGAGACCCAGTACTTC; CDR3: CASRGLGTQETQYF
size: -; V: TRBV6-2/TRBV6-3; J: TRBJ1-4; D: -; length: 14; DNA: TGTGCCAGCCGCTTAGGCGGGGAAAATGAAAAACTGTTTTTT; CDR3: CASRLGGENEKLFF
size: -; V: TRBV12-3/TRBV12-4; J: TRBJ2-5; D: -; length: 15; DNA: TGTGCCAGCAGTTTAAGGCAAGGGGGAAGAGAGACCCAGTACTTC; CDR3: CASSLRQGGRETQYF
size: few; V: TRBV11-2; J: TRBJ2-3; D: TRBD2; length: 17; DNA: TGTGCCAGCAGCCGACTAGCGGGGGGGCTGAGCACAGATACGCAGTATTTT; CDR3: CASSRLAGGLSTDTQYF
size: few; V: TRBV11-2; J: TRBJ1-2; D: TRBD1; length: 15; DNA: TGTGCCAGCAGCCCCGACAGGGCAACTAACTATGGCTACACCTTC; CDR3: CASSPDRATNYGYTF
size: few; V: TRBV4-3; J: TRBJ2-3; D: TRBD2; length: 18; DNA: TGCGCCAGCAGCCAAGTCGGGAGGACTGGGCGGGGAGGAGATACGCAGTATTTT; CDR3: CASSQVGRTGRGGDTQYF
size: few; V: TRBV5-1; J: TRBJ2-7; D: -; length: 15; DNA: TGCGCCAGCAGATTTCAGCAAGATAGCTCCTACGAGCAGTACTTC; CDR3: CASRFQQDSSYEQYF
size: few; V: TRBV29-1; J: TRBJ2-1; D: -; length: 10; DNA: TGCAGCGTTGTAGCGAATGAGCAGTTCTTC; CDR3: CSVVANEQFF
size: -; V: TRBV6-2/TRBV6-3; J: TRBJ2-1; D: TRBD2; length: 18; DNA: TGTGCCAGCACCCTCGGGGCTAGCGGGGGCCTAACCTACAATGAGCAGTTCTTC; CDR3: CASTLGASGGLTYNEQFF
size: -; V: TRBV19; J: TRBJ2-6; D: -; length: 15; DNA: TGTGCCAGTAGTATAGGGACCTCTGGGGCCAACGTCCTGACTTTC; CDR3: CASSIGTSGANVLTF
size: -; V: TRBV5-1; J: TRBJ1-1; D: -; length: 15; DNA: TGCGCCAGCAGCTTGGGCGTGGGAGGAGACACTGAAGCTTTCTTT; CDR3: CASSLGVGGDTEAFF
size: many; V: TRBV5-1; J: TRBJ2-7; D: TRBD1; length: 15; DNA: TGCGCCAGCAGGTCGAGCGGGACAGGGGCCTACGAGCAGTACTTC; CDR3: CASRSSGTGAYEQYF
size: -; V: TRBV28; J: TRBJ1-2; D: TRBD1; length: 13; DNA: TGTGCCAGCAGTGGGGACAGGGTCCGGGGCTACACCTTC; CDR3: CASSGDRVRGYTF
size: few; V: TRBV11-2; J: TRBJ1-1; D: TRBD1; length: 18; DNA: TGTGCCAGCAGCCTGCCCACCGGGACAGGGCAGCTGGAAACTGAAGCTTTCTTT; CDR3: CASSLPTGTGQLETEAFF
size: few; V: TRBV29-1; J: TRBJ1-2; D: -; length: 14; DNA: TGCAGCGTTACAGGAGGGGACCCATTTTATGGCTACACCTTC; CDR3: CSVTGGDPFYGYTF
size: -; V: TRBV4-2; J: TRBJ2-3; D: -; length: 16; DNA: TGTGCCAGCAGCCAAGAGTGGGGGGGGCCGGGAGATACGCAGTATTTT; CDR3: CASSQEWGGPGDTQYF
size: -; V: TRBV9; J: TRBJ2-2; D: -; length: 16; DNA: TGTGCCAGCAAAGGCGGGGGCGCCTCGGCCACCGGGGAGCTGTTTTTT; CDR3: CASKGGGASATGELFF
size: many; V: TRBV4-1; J: TRBJ1-4; D: TRBD1; length: 14; DNA: TGCGCCAGCAGCCAGGACAGGGTGGGGGAAAAACTGTTTTTT; CDR3: CASSQDRVGEKLFF
size: -; V: TRBV7-2; J: TRBJ2-2; D: -; length: 14; DNA: TGTGCCAGCAGCTTAGGCTGGACATCCGGGGAGCTGTTTTTT; CDR3: CASSLGWTSGELFF
size: -; V: TRBV4-1; J: TRBJ2-1; D: -; length: 16; DNA: TGCGCCAGCAGCCAAGTCACCCTACCCGTCGGTAATGAGCAGTTCTTC; CDR3: CASSQVTLPVGNEQFF
size: -; V: TRBV12-3/TRBV12-4; J: TRBJ2-1; D: -; length: 14; DNA: TGTGCCAGCAGTCCGATGGGGGCGCAGAATGAGCAGTTCTTC; CDR3: CASSPMGAQNEQFF
size: -; V: TRBV5-1; J: TRBJ1-1; D: -; length: 13; DNA: TGCGCCAGCATAGGGAGTGGGAACACTGAAGCTTTCTTT; CDR3: CASIGSGNTEAFF
size: -; V: TRBV20-1; J: TRBJ2-7; D: -; length: 13; DNA: TGCAGTGCAGTGGCATTCCAGGGTGGCGAGCAGTACTTC; CDR3: CSAVAFQGGEQYF
size: many; V: TRBV5-4; J: TRBJ2-7; D: -; length: 14; DNA: TGTGCCAGCAGCTTGGGGGTCTCCGCGGGGGAGCAGTACTTC; CDR3: CASSLGVSAGEQYF
size: -; V: TRBV7-2; J: TRBJ1-2; D: -; length: 14; DNA: TGTGCCAGCAGCCGTGCACCAGGCCTCAATGGCTACACCTTC; CDR3: CASSRAPGLNGYTF
size: -; V: TRBV6-6; J: TRBJ2-7; D: TRBD1; length: 15; DNA: TGTGCCAGCAGGAAAGGGGGACAGGGGATCTACGAGCAGTACTTC; CDR3: CASRKGGQGIYEQYF
size: few; V: TRBV5-1; J: TRBJ1-4; D: -; length: 18; DNA: TGCGCCAGCAGCCCGCAGCGGGGCTCAAAGGAACCTAATGAAAAACTGTTTTTT; CDR3: CASSPQRGSKEPNEKLFF
size: few; V: TRBV20-1; J: TRBJ2-7; D: TRBD1; length: 14; DNA: TGCAGTGCTAGCCAACCGACAGGGGTGTACGAGCAGTACTTC; CDR3: CSASQPTGVYEQYF
size: -; V: TRBV12-3/TRBV12-4; J: TRBJ1-6; D: -; length: 17; DNA: TGTGCCAGCAGCCTAACCCAAGCCCGGGAGAATAATTCACCCCTCCACTTT; CDR3: CASSLTQARENNSPLHF
size: -; V: TRBV5-1; J: TRBJ1-5; D: TRBD1; length: 15; DNA: TGCGCCAGCAGCCCCTCCGGGACAGGGTACGAGCCCCAGCATTTT; CDR3: CASSPSGTGYEPQHF
size: -; V: TRBV5-1; J: TRBJ2-5; D: -; length: 15; DNA: TGCGCCAGCAGCCAGCTAGCGGGGGACAGGGAGACCCATTACTTC; CDR3: CASSQLAGDRETHYF
size: few; V: TRBV7-6; J: TRBJ1-2; D: -; length: 14; DNA: TGTGCCAGCAGCCCGCGGGGGGAGTACTATGGCTACACCTTC; CDR3: CASSPRGEYYGYTF
size: few; V: TRBV4-2; J: TRBJ2-5; D: TRBD2; length: 18; DNA: TGTGCCAGCAGCCAAGCCCTAGCGGGGGCGGTAGGTTCAGAGACCCAGTACTTC; CDR3: CASSQALAGAVGSETQYF
size: -; V: TRBV9; J: TRBJ2-3; D: -; length: 14; DNA: TGTGCCAGCAGCGTAGAAGGGGTCACAGATACGCAGTATTTT; CDR3: CASSVEGVTDTQYF
size: -; V: TRBV9; J: TRBJ2-5; D: TRBD1; length: 18; DNA: TGTGCCAGCAGCGTAGGACTCTACCGGACAGGGGGCGGAGAGACCCAGTACTTC; CDR3: CASSVGLYRTGGGETQYF